This T cell receptor beta chain was identified in a study of T cell responses to AZD1222 COVID-19 vaccine. Overall study findings and caveats: Seropositive status at baseline applied to only six AZD1222 recipients.

In the case of this clone: Antigen: not known.

The repertoire was sequenced with immunoSEQ multiplex PCR; TCRdb's copy has only in-frame clones and lacks some. The sample comprises some 92,000 clones, roughly 89% of which are singletons, and roughly 5.6% rests with the top ten. The V gene lost 6 bases and the J gene lost 4 bases, with 19 bases spanning the gap. CDR3 length: 15 residues. Germline-derived CDR1 and CDR2 are MNHNY and SVGAGI (reference sequence). The starting material was peripheral blood, obtained on day 0 of MenACWY control vaccination. The receptor comes from an adult in good health. The J gene is TRBJ2-7, the V gene TRBV6-6; perhaps TRBD1 as D (6 bases). CDR3 protein: CASSLRDIARYEQYF. Here the CDR3 DNA reads TGTGCCAGCAGCCTCCGGGACATAGCCCGGTACGAGCAGTACTTC.